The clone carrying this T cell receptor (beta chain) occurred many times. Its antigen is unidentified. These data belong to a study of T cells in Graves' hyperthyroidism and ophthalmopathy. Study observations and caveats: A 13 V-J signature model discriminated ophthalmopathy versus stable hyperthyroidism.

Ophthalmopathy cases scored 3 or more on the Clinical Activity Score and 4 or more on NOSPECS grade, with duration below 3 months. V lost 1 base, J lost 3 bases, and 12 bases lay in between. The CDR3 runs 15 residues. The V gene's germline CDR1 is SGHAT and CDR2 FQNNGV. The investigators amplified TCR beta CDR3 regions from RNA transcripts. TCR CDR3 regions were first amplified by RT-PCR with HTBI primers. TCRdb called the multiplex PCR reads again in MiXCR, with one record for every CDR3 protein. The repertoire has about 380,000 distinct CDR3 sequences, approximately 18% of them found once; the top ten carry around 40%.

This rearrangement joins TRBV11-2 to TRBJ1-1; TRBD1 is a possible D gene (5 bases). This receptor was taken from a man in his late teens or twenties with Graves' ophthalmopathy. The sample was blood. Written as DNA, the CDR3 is TGTGCCAGCAGCTTAGTCTCCAGGGATGACACTGAAGCTTTCTTT. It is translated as CASSLVSRDDTEAFF.